The subject of this entry is one TCR beta chain. Its antigen is still unknown. Between the trimmed V and J ends, which lost 3 bases and 3 bases, there was a span of 17 bases. Germline V lookup: CDR1 MNHNS, CDR2 SASEGT. CDR3 length: 16 residues. Sequenced by immunoSEQ multiplex PCR; TCRdb stores in-frame clones only, minus some. Of 95,000 to 150,000 clones in the sample, around 94% were seen once. The sample originates from a study of cytomegalovirus exposure and HLA in healthy donors. General study findings and limits: Cytomegalovirus association was assigned to about 150 TCR beta chains. The classifier reportedly diagnosed cytomegalovirus status with high specificity and sensitivity. TCR clusters originating in the first cohort tended to co-occur in the 120 validation repertoires, according to a later analysis.

The sequenced material came from PBMCs. This rearrangement joins TRBV6-1 to TRBJ1-1; D is uncertain. The clonotype comes from a woman aged 18-29 years in good health and CMV-seronegative. The CDR3 DNA reads TGTGCCAGCAGTGATTCGCTGGCAAACCCATACACTGAAGCTTTCTTT. This translates into CASSDSLANPYTEAFF.